This passage covers 12 T cell receptor beta chains from one sample sequenced in a study of molecular identifiers for immune sequencing clone quantification. TCRdb re-analysed the PCR reads in MiXCR, keeping a single row per CDR3 protein. This table has a few hundred thousand distinct CDR3 sequences, 24% appearing once. Sequenced input: naive CD8+ T cells from blood, with Jurkat cell RNA spiked in. The subset was: FACS-sorted CD8+CD4-CCR7+CD45RA+ naive T cells. All receptors come from a human donor in good health. Some libraries in this study had Jurkat cell RNA spiked in.

This clonotype was counted many times. The rearrangement links TRBV14 to TRBJ2-3; D remains ambiguous. This CDR3 comprises 16 residues. Trimming removed 0 bases at V and 4 bases at J, with 14 bases between. Looked up from germline, CDR1 is SGHDN and CDR2 is FVKESK. This CDR3 reads CASSQDIAGPPDTQYF. CDR3 DNA sequence: TGTGCCAGCAGCCAAGATATTGCAGGTCCCCCAGATACGCAGTATTTT. Looking up the rest from reference TRBV14 and TRBJ2-3 gives the full variable domain: EAGVTQFPSHSVIEKGQTVTLRCDPISGHDNLYWYRRVMGKEIKFLLHFVKESKQDESGMPNNRFLAERTGGTYSTLKVQPAELEDSGVYFCASSQDIAGPPDTQYFGPGTRLTVL.

This clonotype was seen at least ten times. The chain couples TRBV28 to TRBJ1-5; D gene uncertain. The V gene's germline CDR1 is MDHEN and CDR2 SYDVKM. The CDR3 sequence is 15 residues long. V was shortened by 6 bases and J by 8 bases, with 20 bases between the two germline ends. CDR3 in amino acids: CASRRMMNPLEPQHF. The CDR3 DNA sequence: TGTGCCAGCAGGAGGATGATGAACCCCTTGGAGCCCCAGCATTTT.

This clonotype was found many times. This chain's CDR3 is CASSQDRSPYYEQYF. The CDR3 bases are TGTGCCAGCAGCCAAGATCGGTCGCCGTACTACGAGCAGTACTTC. The chain recombines TRBV14 with TRBJ2-7; no clear D. Trimming shortened V by 0 bases and J by 3 bases, and 12 bases separated the two germline ends. The V gene's germline CDR1 is SGHDN and CDR2 FVKESK. The CDR3 is 15 amino acids.

The chain couples TRBV4-3 to TRBJ2-1; 8 positions match TRBD1. Germline CDR1 reads LGHNA; CDR2 reads YSLEER. The trim removed 3 bases at V and 9 bases at J, leaving 7 bases unmatched. The CDR3 has 14 amino acids. CDR3 protein: CASSHQTGGGEQFF. The DNA for the CDR3 is TGCGCCAGCAGCCATCAAACAGGGGGAGGTGAGCAGTTCTTC.

This rearrangement joins TRBV27 to TRBJ2-1; D gene uncertain. The V and J ends lost 1 base and 9 bases respectively, with 4 bases between them. CDR3 length: 11 residues. The germline V gene encodes CDR1 MNHEY and CDR2 SMNVEV (reference sequence). This CDR3 is CASSLFGEQFF. For the CDR3, the DNA is TGTGCCAGCAGTTTATTTGGTGAGCAGTTCTTC.

This chain connects TRBV2 to TRBJ2-3; 15 bases map to TRBD2. Germline CDR1 and CDR2: SNHLY and FYNNEI. This CDR3 is 18 amino acids long. V lost 3 bases to trimming and J lost 1 base; unmatched junction nucleotides: 5. The CDR3 region has the DNA TGTGCCAGCAGTGATGGACTAGCGGGGGGGCTTGGCACAGATACGCAGTATTTT. Encoded protein: CASSDGLAGGLGTDTQYF. Full variable domain (outside the CDR3, taken from reference TRBV2 and TRBJ2-3): EPEVTQTPSHQVTQMGQEVILRCVPISNHLYFYWYRQILGQKVEFLVSFYNNEISEKSEIFDDQFSVERPDGSNFTLKIRSTKLEDSAMYFCASSDGLAGGLGTDTQYFGPGTRLTVL.

Worth noting for this clonotype: The germline gene is not matched at one end of the junction; a read error may be the cause. The chain recombines TRBV4-3 with TRBJ2-5; TRBD1 aligns across 7 bases. From germline, CDR1 is LGHNA and CDR2 YSLEER. The CDR3 runs to 16 residues. Here the CDR3 reads CASCQEATGLQETQYF. In nucleotides, the CDR3 is TGCGCCAGCTGCCAAGAAGCGACAGGGCTCCAAGAGACCCAGTACTTC.

A note on this clonotype: This may be a read error, as it is one base from a much larger clone. This chain uses TRBV12-3 or TRBV12-4 with TRBJ1-5; D possibly corresponds to TRBD1 (5 bases). This CDR3 contains 14 residues. DNA of the CDR3: TGTGACAGCAGGGACGGTTATAGCAATCAGCCCCAGCATTTT. The encoded protein is CDSRDGYSNQPQHF.

Of note for this clonotype: One end of the junction varies from germline; a read error may be responsible. The chain combines TRBV14 with TRBJ2-3; D remains unclear. Germline CDR1 and CDR2: SGHDN and FVKESK. The CDR3 contains 15 residues. Here the CDR3 reads CASSQERSNTNTQYF. The CDR3 nucleotides read TGTGCCAGCAGCCAAGAAAGGTCCAACACAAATACGCAGTATTTT.

There are many counts of this clonotype. The rearrangement links TRBV13 to TRBJ2-5, with TRBD2 identical over 9 bases. Germline trimming cut 1 base from V and 1 base from J; bases unmatched to any gene: 4. Germline values: CDR1 PRHDT, CDR2 FYEKMQ (reference sequence). The CDR3 covers 16 residues. As DNA, the CDR3 is TGTGCCAGCAGCTTAGTGACTAGCGGCGTCCAAGAGACCCAGTACTTC. Its translation: CASSLVTSGVQETQYF.

With regard to this clonotype: This sequence may be a read error, since a much larger clone differs from it by one base. The CDR3 nucleotides read TGTGCCATCAGCCCCGGAGCGGGGGGCACTTTTGGGGAGCTGTTTTTT. Amino acids: CAISPGAGGTFGELFF. The V gene is TRBV13, the J gene TRBJ2-2, with 9 bases that match TRBD2. The germline V gene encodes CDR1 PRHDT and CDR2 FYEKMQ (reference sequence). This CDR3 spans 16 amino acids.

This clonotype was seen more than once but under ten times. V is TRBV27 and J is TRBJ2-3; D not resolved. V was clipped by 6 bases and J by 0 bases, with 10 bases between them. The CDR3 is 14 residues long. From germline, CDR1 is MNHEY and CDR2 SMNVEV (reference sequence). The CDR3 loop reads CASSLIVSTDTQYF. CDR3 in DNA: TGTGCCAGCAGCCTTATAGTAAGCACAGATACGCAGTATTTT.